The clone carrying this T cell receptor (beta chain) was seen a handful of times. The antigen is unknown. This sample is part of a study of regulatory T cells in long-lasting Graves disease. General study points: Among samples with persistent disease, TRBV28, TRBJ1-2 and TRBJ2-5 were favored.

iRepertoire HTBI primers and Arm-PCR of CDR3 regions built TCR beta libraries. MiXCR was run by TCRdb on the multiplex PCR reads, yielding one entry per CDR3 protein. Here the sample spans hundreds of thousands of distinct CDR3 sequences, 25% to 35% being singletons. The V and J ends lost 1 base and 6 bases, in that order; junction bases with no gene match: 9. This CDR3 has 17 amino acids. Time point noted: persistent/refractory GD, antithyroid drugs over 5 years with positive TRAb. The TCR library used RNA extracted from PBMCs. Peripheral blood, at nine milliliters, went into EDTA tubes. This receptor was obtained from a female donor with Graves disease. Sequences were derived from peripheral blood mononuclear cells (PBMCs), sampled when the disease was refractory, from a patient treated with antithyroid drugs. The chain employs TRBV12-3 or TRBV12-4 and TRBJ2-2, with 9 bases matching TRBD1. CDR3 bases: TGTGCCAGCAGTTTAGGGACAGGGGACTATAGTGCCGGGGAGCTGTTTTTT. Its translation: CASSLGTGDYSAGELFF.